A single sample gave rise to the 2 T cell receptor beta chains below, sequenced in a study of pediatric ulcerative colitis. Data came from immunoSEQ multiplex PCR; TCRdb stores just in-frame clones and leaves some out. The sample shows around 64,000 clones, 70% to 80% of them seen only once. Input material: blood. These receptor sequences come from a boy younger than 18 with moderate ulcerative colitis.

This clone has a single count. V is TRBV7-3 and J is TRBJ1-1; D may be TRBD1 (5 bases). CDR3 length: 16 amino acids. Germline loops: CDR1 SGHTA, CDR2 FQGTGA. Trimming removed 2 bases from V and 1 base from J, with 14 bases in between. CDR3 loop: CASSLDPGPGNTEAFF. The CDR3, as DNA: TGTGCCAGCAGCTTAGATCCGGGGCCGGGGAACACTGAAGCTTTCTTT.

V gene TRBV18 combines with J gene TRBJ2-1; D unresolved. The length of the CDR3 is 14 residues. V was trimmed by 6 bases and J by 1 base, leaving 10 bases between them. CDR1 is KGHSH and CDR2 is LQKENI in the germline V gene. Written as DNA, the CDR3 is TGTGCCAGCTCCAGTCTAGAATCCTACAATGAGCAGTTCTTC. Protein product: CASSSLESYNEQFF.